This TCR beta chain was recorded in a study of T cells in Graves' hyperthyroidism and ophthalmopathy. This clonotype was counted between two and nine times. As yet, its antigen is unknown. The source material, RNA transcripts, was used to amplify TCR beta CDR3 regions. In the first-round RT-PCR of the TCR CDR3, the HTBI primer set was used. TCRdb redid the calling of the multiplex PCR reads with MiXCR, one entry per CDR3 protein. The sample holds around 600,000 distinct CDR3 sequences, approximately 15% seen once. Those with hyperthyroidism were 18 to 65 years old, newly diagnosed, and ill for under 2 months. Patients having uncontrolled infection, another autoimmune disease, pregnancy or lactation were not included. PBMCs came from 10 ml fresh peripheral blood. V lost 0 bases and J lost 7, with 12 bases in between. This CDR3 is built from 14 residues. CDR1 LNHNV and CDR2 YYDKDF come from the germline V gene (reference sequence).

Study observations and caveats: Classification by a 13 V-J model distinguished ophthalmopathy from stable hyperthyroidism.

This TCR came from a woman in her 30s with Graves' hyperthyroidism. Material for sequencing was blood. J is TRBJ2-5 and V is TRBV15; no firm D call. The CDR3 region is CATSRDLTEVTQYF. The DNA for the CDR3 is TGTGCCACCAGCAGAGATCTGACTGAGGTGACCCAGTACTTC.